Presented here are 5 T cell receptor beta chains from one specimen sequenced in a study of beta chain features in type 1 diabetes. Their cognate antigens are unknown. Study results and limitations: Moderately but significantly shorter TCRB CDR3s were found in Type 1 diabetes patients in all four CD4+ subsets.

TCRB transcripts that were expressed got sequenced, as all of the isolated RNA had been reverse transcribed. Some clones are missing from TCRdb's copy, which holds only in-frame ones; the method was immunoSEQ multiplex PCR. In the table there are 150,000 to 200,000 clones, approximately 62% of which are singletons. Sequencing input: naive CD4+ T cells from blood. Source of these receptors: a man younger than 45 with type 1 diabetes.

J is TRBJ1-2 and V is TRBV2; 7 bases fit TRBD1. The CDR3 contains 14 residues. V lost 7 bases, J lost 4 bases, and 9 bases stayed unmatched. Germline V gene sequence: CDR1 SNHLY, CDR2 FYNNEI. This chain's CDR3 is CASTLSGQLYGYTF. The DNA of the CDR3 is TGTGCCAGCACCCTATCGGGACAGCTCTATGGCTACACCTTC. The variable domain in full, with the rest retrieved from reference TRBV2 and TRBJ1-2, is EPEVTQTPSHQVTQMGQEVILRCVPISNHLYFYWYRQILGQKVEFLVSFYNNEISEKSEIFDDQFSVERPDGSNFTLKIRSTKLEDSAMYFCASTLSGQLYGYTFGSGTRLTVV.

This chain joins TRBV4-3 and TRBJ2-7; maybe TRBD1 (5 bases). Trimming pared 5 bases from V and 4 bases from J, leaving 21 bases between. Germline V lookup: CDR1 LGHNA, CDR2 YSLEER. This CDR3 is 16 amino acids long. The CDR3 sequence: CASSKSFQQGIYEQYF. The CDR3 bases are TGCGCCAGCAGCAAATCATTCCAGCAGGGTATATACGAGCAGTACTTC.

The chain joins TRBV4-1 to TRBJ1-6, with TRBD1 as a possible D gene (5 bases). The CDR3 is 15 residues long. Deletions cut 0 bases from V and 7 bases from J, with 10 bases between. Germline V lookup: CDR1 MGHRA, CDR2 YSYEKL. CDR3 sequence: CASSQDQGANSPLHF. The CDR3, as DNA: TGCGCCAGCAGCCAAGATCAAGGGGCGAATTCACCCCTCCACTTT.

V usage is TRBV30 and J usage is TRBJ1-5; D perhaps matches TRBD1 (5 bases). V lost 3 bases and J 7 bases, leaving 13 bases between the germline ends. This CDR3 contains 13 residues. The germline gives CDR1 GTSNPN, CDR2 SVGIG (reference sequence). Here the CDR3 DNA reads TGTGCCTGGAGCCTAGGGGAGAACCAGCCCCAGCATTTT. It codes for CAWSLGENQPQHF.

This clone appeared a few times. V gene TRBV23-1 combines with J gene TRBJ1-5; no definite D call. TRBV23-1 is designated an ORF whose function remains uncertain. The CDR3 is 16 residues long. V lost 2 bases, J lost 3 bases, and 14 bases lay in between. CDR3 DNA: TGCGCCAGCAGTCAACAAACTCCGGTCCTCAATCAGCCCCAGCATTTT. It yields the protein CASSQQTPVLNQPQHF.